The 8 T cell receptor beta chains listed next were all sequenced from one sample in a study of vaccination and CD4 T cells after COVID-19. No antigen is known for these receptors. The treatment: roughly ten-day PBMC culture with coronavirus spike peptide pools or control peptides (ViraFEST assay). The Oncomine TCR Beta short-read assay sequenced DNA from cultured CD4+ T cells. In TCRdb, the PCR reads were re-called with MiXCR into one record per CDR3 protein. This table holds about 11,000 distinct CDR3 sequences, approximately 53% found once. The sequenced sample consisted of CD4+ T cells from blood, cultured in vitro. These receptors all come from a human donor who had recovered from COVID-19.

CDR3 region: CSALKGTGFTNYGYTF. The CDR3 DNA reads TGCAGTGCTTTAAAGGGGACAGGGTTCACTAACTATGGCTACACCTTC. This sequence joins TRBV20-1 and TRBJ1-2; 9 nucleotides line up with TRBD1. This CDR3 is 16 amino acids long. After removal of 5 bases from V and 0 bases from J, the junction contained 10 bases not matched to a gene. Germline V gene sequence: CDR1 DFQATT, CDR2 SNEGSKA (reference sequence).

J is TRBJ1-1 and V is TRBV7-9; D is unresolved. Trimming removed 5 bases at V and 1 base at J, with 5 bases between. Germline values: CDR1 SEHNR, CDR2 FQNEAQ (reference sequence). The CDR3 spans 12 residues. As DNA, the CDR3 is TGTGCCAGCAGCAACCCGAACACTGAAGCTTTCTTT. Translating gives CASSNPNTEAFF.

This clonotype was picked up one time. The rearrangement joins TRBV11-3 to TRBJ1-2; TRBD1 matches at 12 bases. The CDR3 loop spans 17 amino acids. J was trimmed by 8 bases and V by 4 bases; bases with no gene match: 14. Per the germline V gene, CDR1 is SGHNT and CDR2 is YENEEA. For the CDR3, the DNA is TGTGCCAGCAGCTCCCAGGGCCCGGGACAGGGGGCGCGAGGCTACACCTTC. This sequence encodes CASSSQGPGQGARGYTF.

There are a few counts of this clonotype. The chain employs TRBV10-3 and TRBJ1-1; 9 bases are a match to TRBD1. The CDR3 runs to 13 residues. Trimming removed 8 bases from V and 1 base from J; junction bases left unmatched: 2. Germline V gene lookup returns CDR1 ENHRY and CDR2 SYGVKD. CDR3 DNA sequence: TGTGCCATCGGGACAGGGTCGAACACTGAAGCTTTCTTT. It specifies CAIGTGSNTEAFF.

This clonotype rates as medium-sized. The chain recombines TRBV7-6 with TRBJ2-3, with 12 nucleotides matching TRBD2. Germline CDR1 reads SGHVS; CDR2 reads FNYEAQ. This CDR3 contains 18 residues. The J segment lost 1 base and the V segment lost 2 bases, leaving 7 bases of the junction unmatched. Here the CDR3 DNA reads TGTGCCAGCAGCTTATTTGGTACTAGCGGGGGGCGCACAGATACGCAGTATTTT. It is translated as CASSLFGTSGGRTDTQYF.

The chain links TRBV5-6 to TRBJ1-2; D unclear. V was shortened by 6 bases and J by 6 bases, with 9 bases between the two germline ends. The germline V gene has CDR1 SGHDT and CDR2 YYEEEE. The CDR3 totals 11 residues. The CDR3 nucleotides read TGTGCCAGCAACCACCGGGATGGCTACACCTTC. Residues: CASNHRDGYTF.

The J gene is TRBJ2-5, the V gene TRBV27; weak D call: TRBD1 (5 bases). Trimming cost V 4 bases and J 1 base, with 10 bases left between them. CDR1 is MNHEY and CDR2 is SMNVEV in the germline V gene (reference sequence). The CDR3 contains 14 residues. CDR3 sequence (DNA): TGTGCCAGCAGTTCCAGGGTCTTCCAAGAGACCCAGTACTTC. This gives the protein CASSSRVFQETQYF.

This clonotype has only a few counts. V and J are TRBV20-1 and TRBJ2-6; perhaps TRBD2 as D (6 bases). Germline CDR1 reads DFQATT; CDR2 reads SNEGSKA (reference sequence). The CDR3 runs 16 residues. Trimming stripped 3 bases from V and 0 bases from J, with 12 bases between. The CDR3 sequence is CSASPEEGSGANVLTF. The CDR3 DNA reads as TGCAGTGCTAGCCCCGAGGAGGGCTCTGGGGCCAACGTCCTGACTTTC.